This passage covers 13 T cell receptor beta chains from one sample sequenced in a study of blood T cells in healthy people across ages. For the second PCR, which ran for about 6 to 11 cycles, a sample-barcoded 5' primer and a J-beta primer mix were used. A single record per CDR3 protein comes from TCRdb applying MiXCR to the 5' RACE reads. The sample holds 650,000 to 1,000,000 distinct CDR3 sequences, roughly 40% seen once. Sequencing input: blood. Source of these receptors: a man younger than 35 in good health.

V usage is TRBV20-1 and J usage is TRBJ1-1, with a weak D call TRBD1 (5 bases). V lost 4 bases, J lost 5 bases, and 14 bases lay in between. The germline V gene encodes CDR1 DFQATT and CDR2 SNEGSKA (reference sequence). The CDR3 totals 13 residues. The CDR3 loop is CSAKTYTGTEAFF. CDR3 in DNA: TGCAGTGCTAAGACATATACAGGTACTGAAGCTTTCTTT.

The J gene is TRBJ1-1, the V gene TRBV15, with 8 positions matching TRBD1. The V gene's germline CDR1 is LNHNV and CDR2 YYDKDF (reference sequence). The V segment lost 3 bases and the J segment 4 bases; nucleotides outside the gene matches: 10. This CDR3 comprises 16 residues. The DNA for the CDR3 is TGTGCCACCAGCAGGAGGACAGGGTCCGTAGGCACTGAAGCTTTCTTT. Its protein is CATSRRTGSVGTEAFF.

The chain combines TRBV12-3 or TRBV12-4 with TRBJ2-3, with 8 bases matching TRBD2. Trimming cost V 6 bases and J 6 bases; bases outside gene matches: 8. CDR3 length: 14 residues. The CDR3 DNA reads as TGTGCCAGCAGCCCCGGGGGGGGAGTGGATACGCAGTATTTT. Translating gives CASSPGGGVDTQYF.

This clonotype has ten or more counts. The chain employs TRBV10-3 and TRBJ2-1; D gene ambiguous. The V end was cut by 8 bases, the J end by 4 bases, with 18 bases between. This CDR3 has 15 amino acids. Germline V gene data show CDR1 as ENHRY and CDR2 as SYGVKD. The CDR3 DNA is TGTGCCATCGGGAAGGATGACCGAGAATACAATGAGCAGTTCTTC. Amino acid sequence: CAIGKDDREYNEQFF.

CDR3 in DNA: TGCAGTGCTGACGGGGCCGACAGGGACACAGATACGCAGTATTTT. It is translated as CSADGADRDTDTQYF. The chain has TRBV20-1 and TRBJ2-3, with 7 bases fitting TRBD1. CDR1 is DFQATT and CDR2 is SNEGSKA in the germline V gene (reference sequence). CDR3 length equals 15 residues. After removal of 5 bases from V and 2 bases from J, the junction contained 10 bases not matched to a gene.

The rearrangement links TRBV2 to TRBJ2-5; a weak D match, TRBD2 (5 bases). CDR1 is SNHLY, CDR2 FYNNEI, per germline. V dropped 1 base and J dropped 4 bases, with 10 bases sitting between them. This CDR3 is built from 14 residues. CDR3 DNA: TGTGCCAGCAGTGAAGAACTAGTGGGAGAGACCCAGTACTTC. It codes for CASSEELVGETQYF.

DNA for the CDR3: TGCGCCAGCAGCCAAAGCCCGGGGGGGCCAACCGGGGAGCTGTTTTTT. This gives the protein CASSQSPGGPTGELFF. This chain connects TRBV4-3 to TRBJ2-2; 8 nucleotides match TRBD2. The V gene's germline CDR1 is LGHNA and CDR2 YSLEER. Trimming at V came to 2 bases and at J to 5 bases, leaving 7 bases not matched to a gene. There are 16 residues in the CDR3.

This clonotype was recorded many times. This chain links TRBV20-1 with TRBJ2-7; no clear D. V lost 6 bases and J 4 bases, leaving 10 bases between the germline ends. The CDR3 extends over 11 amino acids. CDR1 DFQATT and CDR2 SNEGSKA come from the germline V gene (reference sequence). CDR3 loop: CSAQTLYEQYF. For the CDR3, the DNA is TGCAGTGCCCAGACACTTTACGAGCAGTACTTC.

This clonotype has a count of ten or more. The chain uses TRBV20-1 and TRBJ2-1; 7 bases agree with TRBD1. The CDR3 is 14 residues long. The V and J ends lost 6 bases and 3 bases, in that order; junction bases with no gene match: 8. Germline V lookup: CDR1 DFQATT, CDR2 SNEGSKA (reference sequence). The CDR3 DNA reads TGCAGTGCGGGACAGAGGCCTTACTACAATGAGCAGTTCTTC. Encoded protein: CSAGQRPYYNEQFF.

This clonotype showed up many times. The chain couples TRBV3-1 to TRBJ2-5; 7 bases are a match to TRBD1. J was trimmed by 4 bases and V by 2 bases; bases with no gene match: 4. The CDR3 has 14 residues. Germline values: CDR1 LGHDT, CDR2 YNNKEL (reference sequence). The DNA for the CDR3 is TGTGCCAGCAGCCAACCGACAGGGTTAGAGACCCAGTACTTC. This gives the protein CASSQPTGLETQYF.

This clonotype was observed a handful of times. The CDR3, as DNA: TGCAGTGCTAGAGATGACAGTATCAACACCGGGGAGCTGTTTTTT. Translating it yields CSARDDSINTGELFF. The rearrangement uses TRBV20-1 and TRBJ2-2; maybe TRBD1 (5 bases). The length of the CDR3 is 15 residues. CDR1 is DFQATT, CDR2 SNEGSKA, per germline (reference sequence). V lost 0 bases and J lost 2, with 10 bases in between.

About this clonotype: A much larger clone lies a single base off, so this may be a read error. The chain uses TRBV5-1 and TRBJ2-7; D is possibly TRBD2 (6 bases). Germline V gene sequence: CDR1 SGHRS, CDR2 YFSETQ. The V end was cut by 4 bases, the J end by 7 bases, with 15 bases between. The CDR3 spans 13 residues. CDR3 amino acids: CASSQGLDNEQYF. For the CDR3, the DNA is TGCGCCAGCAGCCAGGGACTTGACAATGAGCAGTACTTC.

This clonotype was counted only a few times. The rearrangement joins TRBV3-1 to TRBJ2-5; D tentatively reads TRBD1 or TRBD2 (5 bases each). V was pared by 0 bases and J by 4 bases, with 15 bases between. From germline, CDR1 is LGHDT and CDR2 YNNKEL (reference sequence). The CDR3 sequence is 16 residues long. The DNA of the CDR3 is TGTGCCAGCAGCCAAGATCAGGGAACGGGGAGAGAGACCCAGTACTTC. Amino acids: CASSQDQGTGRETQYF.